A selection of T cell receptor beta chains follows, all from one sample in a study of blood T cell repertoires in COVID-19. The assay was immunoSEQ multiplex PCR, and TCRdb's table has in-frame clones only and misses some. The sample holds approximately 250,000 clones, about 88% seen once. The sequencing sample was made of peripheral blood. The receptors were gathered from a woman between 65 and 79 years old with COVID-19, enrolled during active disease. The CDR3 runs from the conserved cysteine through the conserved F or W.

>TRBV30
CAWSADSGMETQYF
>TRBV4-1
CASSQLPGQGFSPLHF
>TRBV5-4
CASSRGLAGNNEQFF
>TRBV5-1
CASTTGQGPGEQYF
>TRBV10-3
CASERGQNTEAFF
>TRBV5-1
CASSPPAGAGTEAFF
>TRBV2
CASSDIDTGELFF
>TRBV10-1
CASSEGGNSYEQYF
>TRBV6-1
CASSETPAGVGGELFF
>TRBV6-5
CASSPRGGTEAFF
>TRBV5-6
CASSLTGSYNSPLHF
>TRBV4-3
CASSQDTGTSGADTQYF
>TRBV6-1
CASSEPGSNGELFF
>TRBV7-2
CASSSDRGIEAFF
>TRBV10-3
CAIRGDSKNSPLHF
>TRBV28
CASRLDRSNQPQHF
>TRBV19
CASSIFPGGNEQYF
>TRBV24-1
CATRSNLVVDTQYF
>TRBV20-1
CSAEEGSISFF
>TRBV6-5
CASSYTGQGRSYEQYF
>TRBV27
CASSLARGTEAFF
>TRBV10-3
CASQGQGGETQYF